This passage covers 31 T cell receptor beta chains from one sample sequenced in a study of tumor-infiltrating lymphocytes in primary liver carcinoma. The template, approximately 500 ng total RNA, yielded TCR beta cDNA made with a constant-region primer. Three nested multiplex PCR rounds of slightly modified ARM-PCR generated TCR beta libraries. The study ran its first two PCR rounds for roughly 10 cycles each, using TRBV1-TRBV30 forward primers and a C-beta reverse primer. Each CDR3 protein gets one entry after TCRdb re-called the multiplex PCR reads with MiXCR. This table has around 330,000 distinct CDR3 sequences, more than 55% appearing once. Blood RNA originated from unsorted whole blood, with germline DNA additionally extracted. Sequencing was carried out using peripheral blood. The source is a woman in her 30s with primary liver carcinoma and hepatitis B virus infection.

The chain carries TRBV21-1 and TRBJ2-7; the table's D gene call, TRBD2, was not cross checked with the DNA. TRBV21-1 is described as a pseudogene. The CDR3 spans 16 residues. Here the CDR3 reads CASSKAGEREYYEQYF. In DNA form, the CDR3 reads TGTGCCAGCAGCAAAGCTGGGGAGCGGGAGTACTACGAGCAGTACTTC.

The gene calls are TRBV6-6 and TRBJ1-5; a weak D match, TRBD1 (6 bases). Germline assignment: CDR1 MNHNY and CDR2 SVGAGI (reference sequence). The CDR3 consists of 15 residues. Trimming cost V 6 bases and J 6 bases, with 18 bases left between them. CDR3 amino acids: CASSLTGGTSQPQHF. The CDR3 DNA sequence: TGTGCCAGCAGCCTAACCGGGGGGACAAGTCAGCCCCAGCATTTT.

In the case of this clonotype: Germline is not matched at one junction end, which may reflect a read error. The rearrangement uses TRBV28 and TRBJ2-7; 8 positions match TRBD1. CDR1 and CDR2 from the germline V gene are MDHEN and SYDVKM. The CDR3 spans 14 residues. The CDR3 DNA reads TGTGCCAGCAGTTTACGGGACAGGACGTACGACCAGTACTTC. Translation gives CASSLRDRTYDQYF.

This clonotype has more than one count but fewer than ten. The rearrangement uses TRBV12-3 or TRBV12-4 and TRBJ2-3, with 12 bases identical to TRBD1. This CDR3 region has 15 residues. V lost 7 bases and J lost 4; bases outside the gene matches: 6. CDR3 region: CASTLGQGAADTQYF. Here the CDR3 DNA reads TGTGCCAGCACCTTGGGACAGGGGGCGGCAGATACGCAGTATTTT.

This clonotype was counted between two and nine times. This chain uses TRBV2 with TRBJ2-3; TRBD2 agrees at 10 bases. This CDR3 is built from 13 residues. V trimming: 7 bases; J trimming: 7 bases; junction bases outside the gene matches: 5. Per the germline V gene, CDR1 is SNHLY and CDR2 is FYNNEI. The CDR3 reads CASIASGSYTQYF. Here the CDR3 DNA reads TGTGCCAGCATAGCTAGCGGGAGTTATACGCAGTATTTT.

Many counts were recorded for this clonotype. V is TRBV11-2 and J is TRBJ2-7; unclear D gene. CDR1 is SGHAT and CDR2 is FQNNGV in the germline V gene. V was shortened by 1 base and J by 0 bases, with 10 bases between the two germline ends. This CDR3 spans 15 amino acids. The CDR3 nucleotides read TGTGCCAGCAGCTTAGCACATGTTAGCTCCTACGAGCAGTACTTC. Amino acids: CASSLAHVSSYEQYF.

This clonotype appeared many times. In DNA, the CDR3 is TGTGCCAGCAGCCCCCACAGGGACCTCGGGACCCAGTACTTC. As protein: CASSPHRDLGTQYF. The chain joins TRBV6-2 or TRBV6-3 to TRBJ2-5, with TRBD1 as a possible D gene (6 bases). V lost 6 bases, J lost 7 bases, and 18 bases lay in between. This CDR3 comprises 14 residues. Germline CDR1 reads MNHEY; CDR2 reads SVGEGT.

For this clonotype: An end of the junction does not agree with germline; a read error may underlie this. This chain connects TRBV11-1 to TRBJ1-1; maybe TRBD1 (6 bases). The CDR3 extends over 16 amino acids. Germline CDR1 and CDR2: SGHAT and FQDESV (reference sequence). DNA of the CDR3: TGTGCCAGCAGCTTAGCCCGGACAGTCCCTCGGACTGAAGCCTTCTTT. Translation gives CASSLARTVPRTEAFF.

Of note for this clonotype: One junction end does not reproduce the germline sequence, and a read error may be involved. V usage is TRBV12-3 or TRBV12-4 and J usage is TRBJ1-5; D not resolved. There are 12 residues in the CDR3. The CDR3 loop is CVSSLGGQPQHF. The CDR3 DNA is TGTGTCAGCAGTTTGGGAGGTCAGCCCCAGCATTTT.

This clonotype was observed a single time. A much larger clone differs from this one at a single base, so this may be a read error. The V call is TRBV4-3, the J call TRBJ2-1, with D unresolved. The CDR3 runs 14 residues. Germline CDR1 reads LGHNA; CDR2 reads YSLEER. This CDR3 is CVSSHQDSYNEQFF. CDR3 nucleotide sequence: TGCGTCAGCAGCCATCAGGATTCCTACAATGAGCAGTTCTTC.

This clonotype was seen once. Sequence at one end of the junction differs from germline and may be a read error. The J gene is TRBJ1-1, the V gene TRBV6-1; no reliable D call. Germline V gene lookup returns CDR1 MNHNS and CDR2 SASEGT. There are 13 residues in the CDR3. DNA of the CDR3: TGTGCCAGCAGCGACAACGTTGACACTGAATCTTTCTTT. Protein product: CASSDNVDTESFF.

Details on this clonotype: The junction shows a germline mismatch at one end, possibly a read error. V is TRBV14 and J is TRBJ2-5; 10 nucleotides align to TRBD1. Germline assignment: CDR1 SGHDN and CDR2 FVKESK. The CDR3 contains 15 residues. In DNA form, the CDR3 reads TGTGCCAACAGCCGAGACAGGGGGCTAGTAGAGACCCAGTACTTC. Protein: CANSRDRGLVETQYF.

Concerning this clonotype: A much larger clone lies one base from this, so it may be a read error. The rearrangement links TRBV12-3 or TRBV12-4 to TRBJ2-4; D is ambiguous. This CDR3 has 12 residues. V was cut by 3 bases and J by 12 bases, with 12 bases left in between. CDR3 sequence (DNA): TGTGCCAGCAGTTTGGCCGATCCGTATCAGTACTTC. This encodes CASSLADPYQYF.

The rearrangement links TRBV6-5 to TRBJ1-1, with 7 nucleotides matching TRBD1. This CDR3 has 14 residues. Germline V gene lookup returns CDR1 MNHEY and CDR2 SVGAGI. The V and J ends lost 7 bases and 6 bases, in that order; junction bases with no gene match: 11. The CDR3 sequence: CASKVGGVRAEAFF. The CDR3 DNA follows: TGTGCCAGCAAGGTAGGGGGCGTGCGGGCTGAAGCTTTCTTT.

CDR3 sequence (DNA): TGTGCCACCAGTGATCCCGGACAGGGGGTCAATGAGCAGTTCTTC. This encodes CATSDPGQGVNEQFF. The genes are TRBV24-1 and TRBJ2-1; TRBD1 aligns across 10 bases. Germline CDR1 reads KGHDR; CDR2 reads SFDVKD. The J segment lost 6 bases and the V segment lost 3 bases, leaving 4 bases of the junction unmatched. The CDR3 is made up of 15 amino acids.

There are a few counts of this clonotype. The genes are TRBV12-3 or TRBV12-4 and TRBJ2-7; 12 bases agree with TRBD1. This CDR3 has 19 amino acids. Trimming took 6 bases from V and 6 from J; bases not matched to a gene: 21. The CDR3 nucleotides read TGTGCCAGCAGCCCCCCCGGGACAGGGGGCGGAATCCCTAGCTTCGAGCAGTACTTC. Protein: CASSPPGTGGGIPSFEQYF.

On this clonotype: A read error is possible here, since a much larger clone lies one base away. The chain combines TRBV6-5 with TRBJ2-7, with 10 bases aligning to TRBD2. The V segment lost 5 bases and the J segment 3 bases; nucleotides outside the gene matches: 10. Germline V gene lookup returns CDR1 MNHEY and CDR2 SVGAGI. The CDR3 is 16 residues long. The CDR3 DNA reads as TGTGCCAGCAGTCTTTCGGGACTAGCGTGCAACTACGAGCAGTACTTC. Residues: CASSLSGLACNYEQYF.

A word on this clonotype: Germline is not matched at one junction end, which may reflect a read error. CDR3 DNA sequence: TGTGCCAGCGACAGGGACGGAGATGAGGAGTTCTTC. Encoded protein: CASDRDGDEEFF. This chain connects TRBV11-2 to TRBJ2-1; TRBD1 agrees at 7 bases. Germline V CDR1 and CDR2: SGHAT, FQNNGV. The CDR3 loop spans 12 amino acids.

The rearrangement uses TRBV6-2 or TRBV6-3 and TRBJ1-5; D is ambiguous. The ends were cut back, 6 bases at V and 3 bases at J, with 15 bases in the middle. The CDR3 length is 15 residues. Germline V gene sequence: CDR1 MNHEY, CDR2 SVGEGT. The CDR3 nucleotides are TGTGCCAGCAGAGCAGCGCCAATTGACAATCAGCCCCAGCATTTT. Its protein is CASRAAPIDNQPQHF.

Worth noting for this clonotype: A much bigger clone sits one base away, suggesting this may be a read error. The DNA of the CDR3 is TGTGCCAGCAGCGACGAGGTTTCCTACGAGCAGTGCTTC. The encoded protein is CASSDEVSYEQCF. The chain combines TRBV7-9 with TRBJ2-7; D remains ambiguous. Per the germline V gene, CDR1 is SEHNR and CDR2 is FQNEAQ (reference sequence). The CDR3 extends over 13 amino acids.

The genes are TRBV5-6 and TRBJ2-1; D unresolved. The CDR3 runs 14 residues. CDR1 and CDR2 from the germline V gene are SGHDT and YYEEEE. Trimming removed 2 bases from V and 4 bases from J, with 10 bases in between. The CDR3 DNA reads TGTGCCAGCAGCTTTATCGTCGGGTACAATGAGCAGTTCTTC. Protein: CASSFIVGYNEQFF.

The chain recombines TRBV28 with TRBJ2-1; D unresolved. V was shortened by 3 bases and J by 12 bases, with 9 bases between the two germline ends. Germline CDR1 reads MDHEN; CDR2 reads SYDVKM. This CDR3 is built from 11 residues. The CDR3 coding sequence is TGTGCCAGCAGTTTTAGTACCAGGCAGTTCTTC. The encoded protein is CASSFSTRQFF.

In the case of this clonotype: Since the CDR3 does not end with the conserved phenylalanine or tryptophan, this likely comes from a read error. V usage is TRBV11-2 and J usage is TRBJ2-7; D unresolved. Germline assignment: CDR1 SGHAT and CDR2 FQNNGV. This CDR3 contains 14 residues. Trimming cost V 3 bases and J 1 base, with 10 bases left between them. CDR3 amino acids: CASSLELESYEQYS. The CDR3 coding sequence is TGTGCCAGCAGCTTGGAACTCGAGTCCTACGAGCAGTACTCC.

Concerning this clonotype itself: A clone one base away is much larger, so this may be a read error. Here the CDR3 omits its conserved ending phenylalanine or tryptophan, so a read error is the likely source. The chain recombines TRBV6-5 with TRBJ1-1; a weak D match, TRBD1 (6 bases). The V and J ends lost 5 bases and 4 bases respectively, with 14 bases between them. Germline CDR1 reads MNHEY; CDR2 reads SVGAGI. The CDR3 extends over 14 amino acids. The CDR3 sequence: CASSPQGKSTEAFL. The CDR3 DNA is TGTGCCAGCAGTCCCCAGGGGAAGAGCACTGAAGCTTTCCTT.

The V and J genes are TRBV13 and TRBJ2-1; weak D call: TRBD2 (6 bases). The CDR3 length is 15 residues. With 1 base removed from V and 4 bases from J, the gap between germline ends came to 11 bases. CDR1 is PRHDT, CDR2 FYEKMQ, per germline (reference sequence). The CDR3 nucleotides are TGTGCCAGCAGCTTAGTTTCTAGCGAGTACAATGAGCAGTTCTTC. This sequence encodes CASSLVSSEYNEQFF. Combining the CDR3 with reference TRBV13 and TRBJ2-1 gives the whole variable domain AAGVIQSPRHLIKEKRETATLKCYPIPRHDTVYWYQQGPGQDPQFLISFYEKMQSDKGSIPDRFSAQQFSDYHSELNMSSLELGDSALYFCASSLVSSEYNEQFFGPGTRLTVL.

In the case of this clonotype: The conserved final phenylalanine or tryptophan is absent from the CDR3, which likely points to a read error. This chain connects TRBV6-1 to TRBJ2-7; no clear D gene. Germline V gene sequence: CDR1 MNHNS, CDR2 SASEGT. There are 13 residues in the CDR3. The V end lost 7 bases, the J end lost 1 base, and 11 bases lay between the germline ends. The CDR3, as DNA: TGTGCCAGCACAATCCCTTCGTCCTACGAGCAGTACTTA. Its translation: CASTIPSSYEQYL.

Regarding this clonotype: A read error is likely, as this CDR3 ends without the conserved phenylalanine or tryptophan. The chain combines TRBV6-2 or TRBV6-3 with TRBJ2-7, with 12 bases identical to TRBD2. CDR3 length: 15 amino acids. The germline CDR1 and CDR2 sequences are MNHEY and SVGEGT. Trimming cost V 2 bases and J 2 bases; bases outside gene matches: 1. The CDR3 DNA reads as TGTGCCAGCAGTTACCTAGCGGGAGGGCCCTACGAGCAGTACCTT. Amino acids: CASSYLAGGPYEQYL.

A single count supports this clonotype. This clone may be a read error of a much larger clone one base away. The chain couples TRBV7-8 to TRBJ2-1; D is possibly TRBD2 (6 bases). The CDR3 has 14 amino acids. The germline gives CDR1 SGHVS, CDR2 FQNEAQ. The CDR3 region has the DNA TGTGCCGGCAGCTTAGAGGGGAGGAGAGATGAGCAGTTCTTC. This codes for CAGSLEGRRDEQFF. Combining the CDR3 with reference TRBV7-8 and TRBJ2-1 gives the whole variable domain GAGVSQSPRYKVAKRGQDVALRCDPISGHVSLFWYQQALGQGPEFLTYFQNEAQLDKSGLPSDRFFAERPEGSVSTLKIQRTQQEDSAVYLCAGSLEGRRDEQFFGPGTRLTVL.

This clonotype was seen repeatedly, ten times or more. This chain uses TRBV6-5 with TRBJ2-2; D gene unclear. CDR1 and CDR2 (germline): MNHEY, SVGAGI. V shed 0 bases and J shed 6 bases, with 2 bases lying between them. The CDR3 consists of 12 residues. This CDR3 is CASSYSAGELFF. The CDR3, as DNA: TGTGCCAGCAGTTACTCGGCCGGGGAGCTGTTTTTT.

There are a few counts of this clonotype. It may be a read error: a sequence one base away is much more abundant. The V and J genes are TRBV14 and TRBJ2-3, with D unresolved. The CDR3 is 16 residues long. Germline CDR1 is SGHDN and CDR2 is FVKESK. In nucleotides, the CDR3 is TGTACCAGCAGCCGTTCCATGGGCCCTAGCACAGATACGCAGTATTTT. Protein: CTSSRSMGPSTDTQYF.

The rearrangement links TRBV7-3 to TRBJ2-3; no clear D. The CDR3 extends over 15 amino acids. Trimming removed 7 bases at V and 1 base at J, with 15 bases between. CDR1 and CDR2 (germline): SGHTA, FQGTGA. CDR3 nucleotides: TGTGCCAGCAATCCCTATAAAGGCGGCACAGATACGCAGTATTTT. This codes for CASNPYKGGTDTQYF. The whole variable domain, filled in from reference TRBV7-3 and TRBJ2-3, reads GAGVSQTPSNKVTEKGKYVELRCDPISGHTALYWYRQSLGQGPEFLIYFQGTGAADDSGLPNDRFFAVRPEGSVSTLKIQRTERGDSAVYLCASNPYKGGTDTQYFGPGTRLTVL.